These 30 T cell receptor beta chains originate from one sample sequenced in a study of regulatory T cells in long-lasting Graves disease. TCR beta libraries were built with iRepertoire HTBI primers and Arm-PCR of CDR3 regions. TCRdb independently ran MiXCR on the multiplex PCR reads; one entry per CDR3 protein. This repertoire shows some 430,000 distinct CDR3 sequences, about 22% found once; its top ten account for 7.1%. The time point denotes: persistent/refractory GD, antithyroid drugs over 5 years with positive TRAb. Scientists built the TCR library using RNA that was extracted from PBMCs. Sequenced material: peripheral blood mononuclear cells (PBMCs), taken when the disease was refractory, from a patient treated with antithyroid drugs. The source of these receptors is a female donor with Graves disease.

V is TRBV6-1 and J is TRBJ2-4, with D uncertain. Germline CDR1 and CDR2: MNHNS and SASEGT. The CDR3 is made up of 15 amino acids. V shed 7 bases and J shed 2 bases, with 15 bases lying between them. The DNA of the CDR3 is TGTGCCAGCACAATACAGTCGGGTACCAAAAACATTCAGTACTTC. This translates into CASTIQSGTKNIQYF.

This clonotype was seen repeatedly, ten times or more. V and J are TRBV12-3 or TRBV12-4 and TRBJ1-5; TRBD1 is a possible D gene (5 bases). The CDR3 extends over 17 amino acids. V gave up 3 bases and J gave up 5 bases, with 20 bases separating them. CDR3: CASSLFRRPGSYQPQHF. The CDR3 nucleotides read TGTGCCAGCAGTTTGTTTCGACGTCCAGGGTCGTATCAGCCCCAGCATTTT.

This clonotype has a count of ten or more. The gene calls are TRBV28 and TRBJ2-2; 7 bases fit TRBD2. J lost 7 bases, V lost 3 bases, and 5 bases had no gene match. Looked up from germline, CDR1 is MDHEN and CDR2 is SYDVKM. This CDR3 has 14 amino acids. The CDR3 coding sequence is TGTGCCAGCAGTTTGCGGGGGAACGGCGGGGAGCTGTTTTTT. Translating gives CASSLRGNGGELFF.

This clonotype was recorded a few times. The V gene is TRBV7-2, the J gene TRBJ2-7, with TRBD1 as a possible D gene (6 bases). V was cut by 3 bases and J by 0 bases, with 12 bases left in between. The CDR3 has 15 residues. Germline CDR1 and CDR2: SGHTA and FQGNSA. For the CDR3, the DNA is TGTGCCAGCAGCTTGAGCTGGGGGCCCTCCTACGAGCAGTACTTC. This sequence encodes CASSLSWGPSYEQYF.

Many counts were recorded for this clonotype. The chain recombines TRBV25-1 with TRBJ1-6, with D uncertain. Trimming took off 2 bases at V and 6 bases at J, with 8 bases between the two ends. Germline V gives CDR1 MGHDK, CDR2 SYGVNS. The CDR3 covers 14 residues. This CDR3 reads CASSEGSGNSPLHF. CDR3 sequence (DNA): TGTGCCAGCAGTGAAGGCAGTGGTAATTCACCCCTCCACTTT.

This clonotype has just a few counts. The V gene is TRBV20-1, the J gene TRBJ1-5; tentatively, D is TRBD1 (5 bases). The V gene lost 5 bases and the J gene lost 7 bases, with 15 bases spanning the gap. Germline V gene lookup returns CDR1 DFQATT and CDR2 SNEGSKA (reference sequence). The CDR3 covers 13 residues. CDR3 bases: TGCAGTGCTTCCACCCCGGGGGACCAGCCCCAGCATTTT. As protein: CSASTPGDQPQHF.

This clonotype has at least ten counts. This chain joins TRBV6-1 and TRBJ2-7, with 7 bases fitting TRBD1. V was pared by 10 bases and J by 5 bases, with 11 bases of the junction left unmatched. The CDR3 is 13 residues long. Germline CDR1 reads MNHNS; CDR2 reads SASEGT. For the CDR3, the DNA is TGTGCCATCGGGGCAGGGGGTACGGACGAGCAGTACTTC. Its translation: CAIGAGGTDEQYF.

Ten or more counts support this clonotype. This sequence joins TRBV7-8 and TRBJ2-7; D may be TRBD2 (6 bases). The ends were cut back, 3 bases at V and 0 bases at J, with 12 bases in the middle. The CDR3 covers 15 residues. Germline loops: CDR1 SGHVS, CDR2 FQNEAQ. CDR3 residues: CASSFGGIDSYEQYF. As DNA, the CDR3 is TGTGCCAGCAGCTTTGGGGGGATAGACTCCTACGAGCAGTACTTC.

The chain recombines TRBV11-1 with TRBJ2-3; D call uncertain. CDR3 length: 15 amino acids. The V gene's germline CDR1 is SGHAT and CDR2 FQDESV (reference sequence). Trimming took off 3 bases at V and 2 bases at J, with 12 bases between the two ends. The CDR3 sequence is CASSLLDLITDTQYF. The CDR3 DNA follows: TGTGCCAGCAGCTTGCTCGATCTGATCACAGATACGCAGTATTTT.

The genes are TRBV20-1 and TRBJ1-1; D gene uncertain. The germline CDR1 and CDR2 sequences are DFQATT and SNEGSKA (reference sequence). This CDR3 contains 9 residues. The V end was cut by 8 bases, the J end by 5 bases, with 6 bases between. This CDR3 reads CSTDTEAFF. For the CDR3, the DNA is TGCAGTACAGATACTGAAGCTTTCTTT.

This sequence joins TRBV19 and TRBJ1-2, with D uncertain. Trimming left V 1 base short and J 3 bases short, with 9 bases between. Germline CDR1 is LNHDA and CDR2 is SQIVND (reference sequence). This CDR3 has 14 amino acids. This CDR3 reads CASSIGVEDYGYTF. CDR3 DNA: TGTGCCAGTAGTATAGGGGTGGAGGACTATGGCTACACCTTC.

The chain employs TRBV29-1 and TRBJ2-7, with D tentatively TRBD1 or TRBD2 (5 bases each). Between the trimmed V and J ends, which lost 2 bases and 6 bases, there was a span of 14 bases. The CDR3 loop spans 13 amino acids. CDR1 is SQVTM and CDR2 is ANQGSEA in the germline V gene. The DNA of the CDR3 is TGCAGCGTTGAAAGGCAGGGACGGAGCGAGCAGTACTTC. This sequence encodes CSVERQGRSEQYF.

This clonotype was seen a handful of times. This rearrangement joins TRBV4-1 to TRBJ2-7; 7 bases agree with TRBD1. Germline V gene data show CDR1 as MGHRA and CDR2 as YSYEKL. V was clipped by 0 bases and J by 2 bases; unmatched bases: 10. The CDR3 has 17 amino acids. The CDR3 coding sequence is TGCGCCAGCAGCCAAGATCGTGGACAGGCTAACCCCTACGAGCAGTACTTC. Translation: CASSQDRGQANPYEQYF.

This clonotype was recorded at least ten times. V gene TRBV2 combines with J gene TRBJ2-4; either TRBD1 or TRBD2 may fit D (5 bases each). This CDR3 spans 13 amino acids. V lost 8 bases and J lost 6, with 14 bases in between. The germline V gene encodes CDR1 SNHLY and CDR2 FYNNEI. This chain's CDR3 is CASLRDESNIQYF. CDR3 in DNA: TGTGCCAGCCTCCGGGACGAGTCAAACATTCAGTACTTC.

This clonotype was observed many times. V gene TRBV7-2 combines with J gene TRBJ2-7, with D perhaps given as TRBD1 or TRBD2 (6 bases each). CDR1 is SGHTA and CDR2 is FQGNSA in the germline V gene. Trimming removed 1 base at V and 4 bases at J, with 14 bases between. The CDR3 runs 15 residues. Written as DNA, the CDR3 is TGTGCCAGCAGCTTAGGGGGGGCTAGCGCTTACGAGCAGTACTTC. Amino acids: CASSLGGASAYEQYF.

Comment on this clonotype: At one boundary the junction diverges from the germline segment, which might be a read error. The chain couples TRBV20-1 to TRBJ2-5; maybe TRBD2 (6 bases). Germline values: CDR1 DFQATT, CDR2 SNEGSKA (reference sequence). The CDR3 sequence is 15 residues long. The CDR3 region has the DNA TGCAGTGCTAGAGATGGGGGACTTTCCCAAGAGACCCAGCACTTC. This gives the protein CSARDGGLSQETQHF.

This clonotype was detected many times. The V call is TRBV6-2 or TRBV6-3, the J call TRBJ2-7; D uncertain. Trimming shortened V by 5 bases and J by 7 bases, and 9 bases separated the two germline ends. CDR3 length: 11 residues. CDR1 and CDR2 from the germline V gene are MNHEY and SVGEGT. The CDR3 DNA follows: TGTGCCAGCAGTAACGGCGAAGAGCAGTACTTC. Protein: CASSNGEEQYF.

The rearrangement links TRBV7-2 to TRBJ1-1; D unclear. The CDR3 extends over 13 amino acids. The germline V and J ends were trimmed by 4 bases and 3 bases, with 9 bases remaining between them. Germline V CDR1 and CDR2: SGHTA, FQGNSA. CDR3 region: CASSWQVDTEAFF. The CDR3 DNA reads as TGTGCCAGCAGCTGGCAGGTTGACACTGAAGCTTTCTTT.

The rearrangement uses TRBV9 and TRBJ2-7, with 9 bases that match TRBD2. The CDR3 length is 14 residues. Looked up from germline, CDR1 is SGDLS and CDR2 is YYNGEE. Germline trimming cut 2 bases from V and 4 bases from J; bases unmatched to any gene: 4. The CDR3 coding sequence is TGTGCCAGCAGCGTCTCGGGACTAGCTTACGAGCAGTACTTC. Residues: CASSVSGLAYEQYF.

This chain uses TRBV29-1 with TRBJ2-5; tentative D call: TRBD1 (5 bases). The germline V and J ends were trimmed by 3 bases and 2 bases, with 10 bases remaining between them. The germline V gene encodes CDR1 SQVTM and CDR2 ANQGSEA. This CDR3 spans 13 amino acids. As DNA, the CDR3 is TGCAGCGTTGATAGGGGTTGGCAAGAGACCCAGTACTTC. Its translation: CSVDRGWQETQYF.

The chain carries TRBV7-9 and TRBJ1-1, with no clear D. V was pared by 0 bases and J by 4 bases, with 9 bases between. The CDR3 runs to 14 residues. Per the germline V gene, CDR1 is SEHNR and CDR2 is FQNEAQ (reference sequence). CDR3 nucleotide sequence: TGTGCCAGCAGCTTAGCGGGAACCGGCACTGAAGCTTTCTTT. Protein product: CASSLAGTGTEAFF.

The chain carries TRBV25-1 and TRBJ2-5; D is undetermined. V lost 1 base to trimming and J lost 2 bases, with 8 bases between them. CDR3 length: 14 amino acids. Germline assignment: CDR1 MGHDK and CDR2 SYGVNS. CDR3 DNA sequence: TGTGCCAGCAGTGAATTTAGGGAACAAGAGACCCAGTACTTC. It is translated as CASSEFREQETQYF.

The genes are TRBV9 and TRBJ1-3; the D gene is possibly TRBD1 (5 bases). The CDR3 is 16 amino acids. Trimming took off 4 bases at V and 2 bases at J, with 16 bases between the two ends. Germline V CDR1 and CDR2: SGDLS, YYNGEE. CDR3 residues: CASSSSLGGPGNTIYF. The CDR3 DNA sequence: TGTGCCAGCAGCTCATCTCTGGGGGGACCTGGAAACACCATATATTTT.

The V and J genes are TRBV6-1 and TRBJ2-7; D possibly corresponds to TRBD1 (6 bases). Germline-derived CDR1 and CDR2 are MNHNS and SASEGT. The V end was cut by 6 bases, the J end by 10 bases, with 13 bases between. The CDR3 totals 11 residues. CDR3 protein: CASSFGQSQYF. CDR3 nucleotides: TGTGCCAGCAGCTTTGGACAGTCTCAGTACTTC.

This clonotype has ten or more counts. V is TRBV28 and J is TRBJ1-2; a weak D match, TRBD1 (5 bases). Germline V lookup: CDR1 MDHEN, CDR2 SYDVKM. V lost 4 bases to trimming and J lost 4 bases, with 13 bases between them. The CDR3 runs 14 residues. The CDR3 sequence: CASSSGGDFYGYTF. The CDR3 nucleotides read TGTGCCAGCAGTTCTGGGGGGGACTTCTATGGCTACACCTTC.

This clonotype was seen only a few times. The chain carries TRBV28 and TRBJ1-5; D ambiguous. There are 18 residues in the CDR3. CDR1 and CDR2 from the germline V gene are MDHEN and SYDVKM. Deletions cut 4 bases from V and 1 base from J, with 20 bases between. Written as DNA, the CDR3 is TGTGCCAGCAGTTCATCCACGGGAGGGAGTAGGAGCAATCAGCCCCAGCATTTT. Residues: CASSSSTGGSRSNQPQHF.

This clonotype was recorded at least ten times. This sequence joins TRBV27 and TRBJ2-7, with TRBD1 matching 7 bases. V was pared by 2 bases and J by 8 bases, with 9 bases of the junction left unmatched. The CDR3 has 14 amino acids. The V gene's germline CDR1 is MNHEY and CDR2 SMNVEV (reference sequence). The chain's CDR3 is CASSLSFGTAQQYF. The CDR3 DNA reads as TGTGCCAGCAGTTTAAGCTTTGGGACAGCCCAGCAGTACTTC.

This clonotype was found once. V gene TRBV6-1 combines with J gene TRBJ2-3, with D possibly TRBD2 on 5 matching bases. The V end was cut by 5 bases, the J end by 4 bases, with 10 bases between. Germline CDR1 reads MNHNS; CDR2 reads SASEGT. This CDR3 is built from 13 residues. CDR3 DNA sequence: TGTGCCAGCAGTACTAGACAATCAGATACGCAGTATTTT. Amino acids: CASSTRQSDTQYF.

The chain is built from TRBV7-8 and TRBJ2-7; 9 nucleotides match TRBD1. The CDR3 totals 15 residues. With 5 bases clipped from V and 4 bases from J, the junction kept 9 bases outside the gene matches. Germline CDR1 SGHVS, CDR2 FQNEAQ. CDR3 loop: CASSPQGAAQYEQYF. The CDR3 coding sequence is TGTGCCAGCAGCCCACAGGGGGCGGCCCAATACGAGCAGTACTTC.

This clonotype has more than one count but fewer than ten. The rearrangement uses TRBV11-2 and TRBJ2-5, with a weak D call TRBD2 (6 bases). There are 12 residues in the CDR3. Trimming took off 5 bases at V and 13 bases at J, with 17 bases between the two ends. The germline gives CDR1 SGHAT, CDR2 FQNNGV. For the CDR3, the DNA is TGTGCCAGCAGCCTCGGTTGGGGGAGGCCGTACTTC. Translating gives CASSLGWGRPYF.